One and the same sample provided the 2 T cell receptor beta chains below, sequenced in a study of T cell responses to AZD1222 COVID-19 vaccine. Profiled with immunoSEQ multiplex PCR; TCRdb holds only in-frame clones, not every one. The sample gives over 150,000 clones, 80% to 95% of which show up once; 1.6% is in the top ten. Sequencing was performed on peripheral blood, taken on day 0 of AZD1222 vaccination. The receptor source for this set is an adult in good health.

The chain couples TRBV28 to TRBJ1-1; weak D call: TRBD1 (5 bases). The CDR3 length is 13 residues. V gave up 6 bases and J gave up 4 bases, with 12 bases separating them. Per germline, CDR1 MDHEN and CDR2 SYDVKM. The CDR3 protein is CASRGPGGTEAFF. The CDR3 nucleotides are TGTGCCAGCAGGGGCCCCGGGGGCACTGAAGCTTTCTTT.

The rearrangement links TRBV2 to TRBJ2-7; 7 bases agree with TRBD1. Trimming at V came to 6 bases and at J to 3 bases, leaving 5 bases not matched to a gene. Germline V gene data show CDR1 as SNHLY and CDR2 as FYNNEI. The CDR3 consists of 13 residues. CDR3 amino acids: CASRRGHDYEQYF. The CDR3 DNA sequence: TGTGCCAGCAGGAGGGGGCACGACTACGAGCAGTACTTC.